Following are 28 T cell receptor beta chains from one sample sequenced in a study of T cells after yellow fever vaccination. Using its own MiXCR run on the 5' RACE reads, TCRdb lists one record per CDR3 protein. The sample carries over 130,000 distinct CDR3 sequences, 7% to 9% recorded once. The source material was CD4+ T cells sorted from PBMCs, sampled 5 days after the yellow fever booster vaccination. The receptors derive from a man aged 25-40 years who received the YFV17D yellow fever vaccine.

Comments on this clonotype: A read error is possible here, since a much larger clone lies one base away. V usage is TRBV4-3 and J usage is TRBJ2-7, with D uncertain. Trimming cost V 4 bases and J 5 bases, with 15 bases left between them. The CDR3 has 14 amino acids. Looked up from germline, CDR1 is LGHNA and CDR2 is YSLEER. Here the CDR3 reads CASSRTAMGNEQYF. The CDR3, as DNA: TGCGCCAGCAGCCGAACGGCTATGGGAAACGAGCAGTACTTC.

In its sample, this clonotype was seen many times. V is TRBV6-6 and J is TRBJ2-3; weak D call: TRBD2 (5 bases). The V end was cut by 7 bases, the J end by 6 bases, with 14 bases between. The CDR3 length is 13 residues. Germline CDR1 MNHNY, CDR2 SVGAGI (reference sequence). CDR3 sequence reads: CASNLPSIDTQYF. The CDR3 nucleotides read TGTGCCAGCAACTTGCCTAGCATTGATACGCAGTATTTT.

In this sample, this clonotype turned up many times. V and J are TRBV6-6 and TRBJ2-7, with a weak D call TRBD2 (5 bases). Germline lookup yields CDR1 MNHNY and CDR2 SVGAGI (reference sequence). CDR3 length: 13 residues. V was clipped by 6 bases and J by 2 bases, with 11 bases between them. CDR3 nucleotide sequence: TGTGCCAGCAGCCCACTAGTCCCCTACGAGCAGTACTTC. Translated, it gives CASSPLVPYEQYF.

This clonotype has at least ten counts. The J gene is TRBJ2-5, the V gene TRBV7-2; 9 bases fit TRBD2. V trimming: 5 bases; J trimming: 2 bases; junction bases outside the gene matches: 12. The germline gives CDR1 SGHTA, CDR2 FQGNSA. The CDR3 is made up of 17 amino acids. Here the CDR3 reads CASSRWGETSGQETQYF. For the CDR3, the DNA is TGTGCCAGCAGCCGGTGGGGCGAAACTAGCGGGCAAGAGACCCAGTACTTC.

The genes are TRBV7-2 and TRBJ1-2; D is undetermined. The V and J ends lost 7 bases and 4 bases respectively, with 7 bases between them. The CDR3 runs 11 residues. Germline CDR1 and CDR2: SGHTA and FQGNSA. The DNA of the CDR3 is TGTGCCAGCACCCGAAGCTATGGCTACACCTTC. Its protein is CASTRSYGYTF.

Of note for this clonotype: An end of the junction does not agree with germline; a read error may underlie this. This chain connects TRBV10-3 to TRBJ2-5; the D gene could be TRBD1 or TRBD2 (5 bases each). From germline, CDR1 is ENHRY and CDR2 SYGVKD. The CDR3 totals 15 residues. The CDR3 here is CAISQSVFWGETQYF. Written as DNA, the CDR3 is TGTGCCATCAGTCAGTCAGTCTTCTGGGGGGAGACCCAGTACTTC.

This clonotype was observed at least ten times. CDR3 sequence reads: CASSTGYRNEQYF. Here the CDR3 DNA reads TGTGCCAGTTCGACAGGGTATAGGAACGAGCAGTACTTC. The chain links TRBV19 to TRBJ2-7, with TRBD1 matching 7 bases. Germline-derived CDR1 and CDR2 are LNHDA and SQIVND (reference sequence). The CDR3 covers 13 residues. Trimming cost V 8 bases and J 5 bases; bases outside gene matches: 9.

This clonotype was counted many times. This rearrangement joins TRBV6-5 to TRBJ1-2; 9 bases are shared with TRBD1. The germline CDR1 and CDR2 sequences are MNHEY and SVGAGI. The CDR3 runs to 14 residues. V trimming: 6 bases; J trimming: 2 bases; junction bases outside the gene matches: 4. CDR3 in amino acids: CASSRTGANYGYTF. The CDR3 region has the DNA TGTGCCAGCAGCCGGACAGGGGCGAACTATGGCTACACCTTC.

This clonotype was picked up many times. This sequence joins TRBV20-1 and TRBJ2-1; D possibly corresponds to TRBD2 (6 bases). CDR1 and CDR2 from the germline V gene are DFQATT and SNEGSKA (reference sequence). Trimming removed 0 bases from V and 3 bases from J, with 15 bases in between. The CDR3 is 16 amino acids. CDR3 in amino acids: CSARDAGTGYYNEQFF. DNA of the CDR3: TGCAGTGCTAGAGACGCCGGGACTGGTTACTACAATGAGCAGTTCTTC.

This clonotype was detected ten times or more. The chain couples TRBV6-2 or TRBV6-3 to TRBJ1-1; a possible D gene is TRBD1 (5 bases). CDR1 is MNHEY and CDR2 is SVGEGT in the germline V gene. This CDR3 comprises 16 residues. V gave up 0 bases and J gave up 0 bases, with 11 bases separating them. The CDR3 nucleotides read TGTGCCAGCAGTTACTCGGGACGGGTAATGAACACTGAAGCTTTCTTT. Protein sequence: CASSYSGRVMNTEAFF.

The table lists this clonotype with a count of one. A much larger clone lies one base from this, so it may be a read error. The chain links TRBV6-1 to TRBJ2-7; D perhaps matches TRBD1 (5 bases). V shed 6 bases and J shed 4 bases, with 19 bases lying between them. The length of the CDR3 is 15 residues. Germline values: CDR1 MNHNS, CDR2 SASEGT. CDR3 in amino acids: CASRSPATWTYEQYF. Here the CDR3 DNA reads TGTGCCAGCAGGTCCCCCGCGACATGGACATACGAGCAGTACTTC.

This clonotype came up many times. The genes are TRBV6-5 and TRBJ2-4; 9 nucleotides align to TRBD1. CDR1 and CDR2 from the germline V gene are MNHEY and SVGAGI. V dropped 3 bases and J dropped 8; count of bases not matched to a gene: 14. The CDR3 extends over 17 amino acids. The CDR3 loop is CASSYGFGGQGGDIQYF. The CDR3 DNA sequence: TGTGCCAGCAGTTATGGTTTTGGGGGACAGGGTGGGGACATTCAGTACTTC.

This clonotype was detected many times. The rearrangement joins TRBV21-1 to TRBJ1-3. TRBV21-1 is classified as a pseudogene. This CDR3 is built from 14 residues. This CDR3 reads CASSKVSGGNTIYF. In DNA form, the CDR3 reads TGTGCCAGCAGCAAAGTATCCGGTGGAAACACCATATATTTT.

Ten or more counts support this clonotype. This chain joins TRBV6-2 or TRBV6-3 and TRBJ2-2; 8 nucleotides match TRBD2. V shed 5 bases, J shed 8 bases, and the junction held 13 bases outside the gene matches. Germline V gene lookup returns CDR1 MNHEY and CDR2 SVGEGT. The CDR3 sequence is 16 residues long. For the CDR3, the DNA is TGTGCCAGCAGTCCCGACCCAGCGGGAGCCGGGGGGGAGCTGTTTTTT. Encoded protein: CASSPDPAGAGGELFF.

The chain joins TRBV7-2 to TRBJ2-7; no reliable D call. Germline-derived CDR1 and CDR2 are SGHTA and FQGNSA. V was pared by 2 bases and J by 3 bases, with 14 bases between. There are 15 residues in the CDR3. The CDR3 loop reads CASSLIQNIFYEQYF. The CDR3 region has the DNA TGTGCCAGCAGCTTAATCCAGAATATCTTCTACGAGCAGTACTTC.

For this clonotype: Given a much more abundant clone one base away, this may be a read error. The J gene is TRBJ2-7, the V gene TRBV6-5; 15 nucleotides align to TRBD2. Germline-derived CDR1 and CDR2 are MNHEY and SVGAGI. The CDR3 is 17 amino acids. CDR3: CAISYPAGTSGRYEQYF. The CDR3 DNA sequence: TGTGCCATCAGTTACCCAGCCGGGACTAGCGGGAGGTACGAGCAGTACTTC.

The sample holds many counts of this clonotype. The chain links TRBV3-1 to TRBJ1-2; D may be TRBD1 (6 bases). The CDR3 sequence is 16 residues long. In germline, CDR1 is LGHDT, CDR2 YNNKEL (reference sequence). The V gene lost 6 bases and the J gene lost 5 bases, with 22 bases spanning the gap. CDR3 residues: CASSHRWGPGVYGYTF. The CDR3 region has the DNA TGTGCCAGCAGTCATCGCTGGGGGCCGGGAGTATATGGCTACACCTTC.

This clonotype came up many times. The chain has TRBV25-1 and TRBJ2-2; 7 nucleotides align to TRBD1. CDR1 MGHDK and CDR2 SYGVNS come from the germline V gene. The CDR3 has 16 residues. The junction had 9 bases not matched to a gene; V was cut back by 2 bases and J by 6 bases. CDR3 sequence: CASSEARGPLAGELFF. In DNA form, the CDR3 reads TGTGCCAGCAGTGAAGCGAGGGGGCCCCTCGCCGGGGAGCTGTTTTTT.

This clonotype was detected a few times. This chain uses TRBV29-1 with TRBJ2-7, with 8 bases identical to TRBD2. The CDR3 sequence is 13 residues long. Losses at the gene ends were 7 bases for V and 3 bases for J; bases not matched to a gene: 8. In germline, CDR1 is SQVTM, CDR2 ANQGSEA. DNA of the CDR3: TGCAGCGGTGGTAGCGGGGCAAACTACGAGCAGTACTTC. It specifies CSGGSGANYEQYF.

This clonotype was counted many times. The gene calls are TRBV29-1 and TRBJ2-3; TRBD2 is a possible D gene (6 bases). V lost 4 bases and J lost 6, with 14 bases in between. This CDR3 is built from 13 residues. The germline V gene has CDR1 SQVTM and CDR2 ANQGSEA. The CDR3 nucleotides are TGCAGCGTTGGGGGTCAGCGGGCCGATACGCAGTATTTT. Protein product: CSVGGQRADTQYF.

This clonotype was observed at least ten times. The V and J genes are TRBV7-2 and TRBJ2-3; D unresolved. V was clipped by 5 bases and J by 5 bases, with 17 bases between them. Germline V gene data show CDR1 as SGHTA and CDR2 as FQGNSA. The CDR3 covers 15 residues. Written as DNA, the CDR3 is TGTGCCAGCAGCCAAAGATCTCTGGGTATAGATACGCAGTATTTT. Amino acid sequence: CASSQRSLGIDTQYF.

Ten or more counts support this clonotype. V usage is TRBV20-1 and J usage is TRBJ1-4; D unresolved. CDR1 DFQATT and CDR2 SNEGSKA come from the germline V gene (reference sequence). The CDR3 has 13 amino acids. The V end lost 4 bases, the J end lost 3 bases, and 9 bases lay between the germline ends. In DNA form, the CDR3 reads TGCAGTGCTAAAGGAACTGCTAATGAAAAACTGTTTTTT. Amino acids: CSAKGTANEKLFF.

This clonotype was observed many times. The chain is built from TRBV7-9 and TRBJ2-2; 7 bases map to TRBD2. Germline V gives CDR1 SEHNR, CDR2 FQNEAQ (reference sequence). V lost 5 bases to trimming and J lost 6 bases; unmatched junction nucleotides: 9. This CDR3 is 15 amino acids long. The CDR3 spells CASSPRGRRSGELFF. For the CDR3, the DNA is TGTGCCAGCAGCCCCCGCGGGAGACGATCCGGGGAGCTGTTTTTT.

This clonotype came up many times. CDR3 in DNA: TGTGCCAGCAGCTTAAGGTCGACAGGGCTAGCTAACTATGGCTACACCTTC. Its translation: CASSLRSTGLANYGYTF. The chain employs TRBV7-8 and TRBJ1-2; 7 bases are a match to TRBD1. From germline, CDR1 is SGHVS and CDR2 FQNEAQ. This CDR3 has 17 residues. The V segment lost 2 bases and the J segment 0 bases; nucleotides outside the gene matches: 9.

This clonotype was counted ten times or more. For the CDR3, the DNA is TGTGCCAGTAGGAGTCTAGAAAGCAACAATGAGCAGTTCTTC. Encoded protein: CASRSLESNNEQFF. The chain links TRBV19 to TRBJ2-1; no firm D call. This CDR3 region has 14 residues. Germline assignment: CDR1 LNHDA and CDR2 SQIVND (reference sequence). Trimming removed 6 bases from V and 5 bases from J, with 14 bases in between. Based on the CDR3 plus reference TRBV19 and TRBJ2-1, the full variable domain is DGGITQSPKYLFRKEGQNVTLSCEQNLNHDAMYWYRQDPGQGLRLIYYSQIVNDFQKGDIAEGYSVSREKKESFPLTVTSAQKNPTAFYLCASRSLESNNEQFFGPGTRLTVL.

There are many counts of this clonotype. The CDR3 DNA reads as TGTGCCAGCAGCTTAGCTACTAGCGGGAGCCACGAGCAGTACTTC. Its protein is CASSLATSGSHEQYF. The rearrangement uses TRBV7-8 and TRBJ2-7; 11 bases map to TRBD2. The germline CDR1 and CDR2 sequences are SGHVS and FQNEAQ. Trimming cost V 0 bases and J 5 bases; bases outside gene matches: 3. The CDR3 has 15 amino acids.

There are many counts of this clonotype. V usage is TRBV20-1 and J usage is TRBJ2-1; 10 positions match TRBD2. J lost 2 bases, V lost 3 bases, and 4 bases had no gene match. Germline V CDR1 and CDR2: DFQATT, SNEGSKA (reference sequence). The CDR3 runs to 15 residues. The CDR3 here is CSASPGTSAYNEQFF. The CDR3 DNA sequence: TGCAGTGCTAGTCCCGGGACTAGCGCCTACAATGAGCAGTTCTTC.

This clonotype was seen ten or more times. The rearrangement joins TRBV7-3 to TRBJ2-2, with no clear D. CDR3 size: 14 residues. The V end lost 5 bases, the J end lost 2 bases, and 9 bases lay between the germline ends. CDR1 is SGHTA and CDR2 is FQGTGA in the germline V gene. As DNA, the CDR3 is TGTGCCAGCAGCATTGCACAAAACACCGGGGAGCTGTTTTTT. It yields the protein CASSIAQNTGELFF. Full variable domain (missing parts from reference TRBV7-3 and TRBJ2-2): GAGVSQTPSNKVTEKGKYVELRCDPISGHTALYWYRQSLGQGPEFLIYFQGTGAADDSGLPNDRFFAVRPEGSVSTLKIQRTERGDSAVYLCASSIAQNTGELFFGEGSRLTVL.